This TCR beta chain was profiled in a study of early T cells in non-severe SARS-CoV-2 infection (dated by TCRdb to the early 2020s). About the study as a whole: Because TCR sequencing relied on bulk RNA taken from unsorted whole blood, pairing of alpha and beta chains was not possible. General study outcomes and caveats: VDJdb matching was skewed toward anti-spike CD8 responses and likely underestimated virus-specific expansions by missing private and CD4 specificities.

From the cysteine through the phenylalanine, the CDR3 covers 13 amino acids. Only the CDR3 DNA is retained, 39 bases long and in frame from the first base. V and J lose 4 bases and 7 bases, and a span of 11 bases separates them. The germline V gene (reference sequence) specifies LGHDT as CDR1 and YNNKEL as CDR2. This was a case-control study nested in a cohort of healthcare workers in London, UK, who had nasopharyngeal swab PCR tests and blood samples taken every week. Healthcare workers were recruited between 23 and 31 March 2020, during the week of the UK lockdown, and were followed weekly for up to roughly 15 weeks. Library method: 5' RACE. Instrument on record: NextSeq 500. To correct for sequencing error and PCR bias, the TCR library protocol tagged individual cDNA molecules with unique molecular identifiers. TCR alpha and beta chains were both sequenced, and the abundances of alpha and beta sequences in each sample were closely correlated with each other. The authors processed their data as follows. Decombinator V4 was used to perform V gene, J gene and CDR3 annotation of TCR sequences. Expanded TCRs were defined as changing significantly between any two time points under a Poisson model with p below 0.0001. TCR abundances were normalised to the total number of TCRs sequenced per sample and expressed as counts per million. TRAV1-2 paired with TRAJ12, TRAJ20 or TRAJ33 defined MAIT TCRs, while TRAV10 paired with TRAJ18 defined iNKT TCRs. VDJdb, accessed 1 November 2021, was searched for CMV, EBV and SARS-CoV-2 annotated TCRs, with TCRs annotated for multiple antigens excluded. In-frame beta chains were kept once TCRdb had trimmed the public reads at Q25 with fastp and called clones with MiXCR. Identical CDR3 proteins give one entry, which carries the most common genes and DNA. For this entry, the V and J calls and clone size follow TCRdb and not the study's own pipeline. Within this sample are tens of thousands of distinct CDR3 sequences, with 4.5% of them counted one time only. 15% to 20% of the sample is taken by the ten largest.

This clonotype has at least ten counts. Its antigen has not been determined. Qualities for individual bases were not recorded, and no much larger clone is one base off. The sequence derives from an adult who was a healthcare worker with PCR-confirmed SARS-CoV-2 infection or an uninfected control (not recorded which). The sequenced sample was whole blood. The chain links TRBV3-1 with TRBJ1-5; too little of a D gene remains to name it. CDR3 loop: CASSPLAAQPQHF. In nucleotides, the sequence is TGTGCCAGCAGCCCCTTAGCGGCGCAGCCCCAGCATTTT.